This TCR beta chain was recorded in a study of T cell responses to AZD1222 COVID-19 vaccine. Study context: Pooling of second doses given at about 4 or about 12 weeks was done.

The CDR3 runs to 12 residues. Germline values: CDR1 MDHEN, CDR2 SYDVKM. V trimming: 7 bases; J trimming: 8 bases; junction bases outside the gene matches: 6. Sequencing was performed with immunoSEQ multiplex PCR; in TCRdb, only in-frame clones are kept and a portion is missing. The sample contains 85,000 to 110,000 clones, about 87% of which appear only once. The rearrangement links TRBV28 to TRBJ1-2; 8 bases match TRBD1. The source material was peripheral blood, sampled on day 0 of AZD1222 vaccination. The receptor was isolated from an adult in good health. CDR3 DNA sequence: TGTGCCAGCAACACAGGGGGAGGAGGCTACACCTTC. This encodes CASNTGGGGYTF.